The clone carrying this T cell receptor beta chain was counted only a few times. The antigen remains undetermined. The data were produced by immunoSEQ multiplex PCR, yet TCRdb's version contains in-frame clones alone and is incomplete. The sample includes roughly 41,000 clones, around 71% of them seen just once. The data belong to a study of vaccination effects on CD4 cells after COVID-19. Study details: CD4+ T cells specific for antigen were expanded with viral peptide pools by the ViraFEST assay before sequencing. Post-vaccine draws lagged the second dose by a median of 72 days. Regarding the study as a whole: Few convalescent patients, and no early post-infection timepoints, were available to the study.

Culture proceeded for 10 days, and CD4+ T cells were then isolated. Everyone in the study got two shots of either the BNT162b2 or mRNA-1273 vaccine. Vaccine recipients, nucleocapsid antibody negative, had no prior SARS-CoV-2 infection. Trimming removed 4 bases from V and 4 bases from J, with 19 bases in between. Per the germline V gene, CDR1 is GTSNPN and CDR2 is SVGIG (reference sequence). This CDR3 spans 16 amino acids. The chain carries TRBV30 and TRBJ2-2; TRBD1 is a possible D gene (6 bases). The starting material was CD4+ T cells from PBMCs cultured without peptide, obtained after COVID-19 vaccination. This TCR derives from a human donor who received a COVID-19 vaccine. Here the CDR3 DNA reads TGTGCCTGGACGGTGATAACAGGGTATCGCACCGGGGAGCTGTTTTTT. It codes for CAWTVITGYRTGELFF.